The present TCR beta chain was sequenced within a study of blood T cell repertoires in COVID-19. Study overall: The study drew acute and convalescent COVID-19 samples from the United States, Italy and Spain. Sample material is recorded as cDNA or gDNA derived from T cells, B-cell-depleted T cells, or PBMCs.

Germline CDR1 SGHTA, CDR2 FQGNSA. V shed 3 bases and J shed 2 bases, with 14 bases lying between them. The CDR3 has 15 amino acids. This clone was counted many times. Sequenced by immunoSEQ multiplex PCR; TCRdb stores in-frame clones only, minus some. This repertoire shows about 69,000 clones, approximately 79% found once; its top ten account for 15% to 20%. The chain combines TRBV7-2 with TRBJ2-7; D is perhaps TRBD2 (5 bases). What was sequenced was peripheral blood. The clonotype comes from a man aged 60 to 75 with acute or convalescent COVID-19. CDR3 sequence reads: CASSFHWTGTYEQYF. The CDR3 DNA reads as TGTGCCAGCAGCTTTCACTGGACTGGAACCTACGAGCAGTACTTC.